Listed here are 20 T cell receptor beta chains from one sample, sequenced in a study of molecular identifiers for immune sequencing clone quantification. MiXCR, applied by TCRdb to the PCR reads, yields one record per CDR3 protein. The data hold 55,000 to 75,000 distinct CDR3 sequences, with around a sixth observed a single time. The sample comprised naive CD8+ T cells from blood, with Jurkat cell RNA spiked in. Subset denoted: FACS-sorted CD8+CD4-CCR7+CD45RA+ naive T cells. The receptors were gathered from a human donor in good health. Some libraries in this study had Jurkat cell RNA spiked in.

This clonotype appeared many times. For the CDR3, the DNA is TGTGCCAGCAGTTTAGCGGGGAACGAGCAGTACTTC. It codes for CASSLAGNEQYF. This chain connects TRBV28 to TRBJ2-7; the D gene is possibly TRBD2 (6 bases). From germline, CDR1 is MDHEN and CDR2 SYDVKM. This CDR3 spans 12 amino acids. Deletions cut 2 bases from V and 5 bases from J, with 7 bases between.

This clonotype was found a few times. Just one base apart from a much larger clone, this may be a read error. The chain joins TRBV29-1 to TRBJ1-2; D possibly corresponds to TRBD1 (6 bases). The CDR3 contains 15 residues. Germline loops: CDR1 SQVTM, CDR2 ANQGSEA. CDR3 protein: CSVGTEHETNYGYAF. The CDR3 bases are TGCAGCGTTGGGACAGAACATGAAACTAACTATGGCTACGCCTTC. The full variable domain, completed using reference TRBV29-1 and TRBJ1-2, is SAVISQKPSRDICQRGTSLTIQCQVDSQVTMMFWYRQQPGQSLTLIATANQGSEATYESGFVIDKFPISRPNLTFSTLTVSNMSPEDSSIYLCSVGTEHETNYGYAFGSGTRLTVV.

This clonotype was seen ten or more times. The chain's CDR3 is CASSFSIAGGSKNEQFF. The CDR3 region has the DNA TGTGCCAGCAGCTTCTCGATAGCGGGAGGCTCCAAAAATGAGCAGTTCTTC. The rearrangement uses TRBV11-2 and TRBJ2-1, with 10 bases lining up with TRBD2. V shed 3 bases, J shed 7 bases, and the junction held 12 bases outside the gene matches. The CDR3 spans 17 residues. Germline values: CDR1 SGHAT, CDR2 FQNNGV.

The V call is TRBV15, the J call TRBJ2-7; the D gene is possibly TRBD1 (5 bases). Germline V lookup: CDR1 LNHNV, CDR2 YYDKDF (reference sequence). CDR3 length: 13 amino acids. The germline V and J ends were trimmed by 3 bases and 3 bases, with 9 bases remaining between them. DNA of the CDR3: TGTGCCACCAGCAGGACAGACTTCTACGAGCAGTACTTC. It translates to CATSRTDFYEQYF.

Points on this clonotype: This may come from a read error, since a much larger clone is one base off. This sequence joins TRBV5-6 and TRBJ2-3; 7 nucleotides match TRBD2. The junction had 8 bases not matched to a gene; V was cut back by 3 bases and J by 1 base. The CDR3 extends over 16 amino acids. Germline V gives CDR1 SGHDT, CDR2 YYEEEE. The CDR3 loop is CASSSLRREGTDTQYF. DNA for the CDR3: TGTGCCAGCAGCTCCCTGCGTCGGGAGGGCACAGATACGCAGTATTTT.

This clonotype was detected once. A much larger clone lies a single base off, so this may be a read error. This likely comes from a read error, as the CDR3 has no conserved phenylalanine or tryptophan at its end. The chain carries TRBV12-5 and TRBJ1-2, with D possibly matching TRBD1 (6 bases). The germline V gene encodes CDR1 LGHNT and CDR2 FRNRAP. CDR3 size: 15 residues. The V gene lost 7 bases and the J gene lost 6 bases, with 21 bases spanning the gap. In DNA, the CDR3 is TGTGCTAGTGACCGGGGGCAGGGAGGGGACAATGGCTACACCTAC. It is translated as CASDRGQGGDNGYTY.

This clonotype has only a few counts. This chain's CDR3 is CASSQGALGRFYTGELFF. The CDR3 DNA sequence: TGCGCCAGCAGCCAAGGGGCCCTGGGGCGTTTCTACACCGGGGAGCTGTTTTTT. The chain uses TRBV4-3 and TRBJ2-2, with a weak D call TRBD1 (5 bases). The CDR3 is 18 amino acids. The V and J ends lost 1 base and 3 bases respectively, with 18 bases between them. Germline V gives CDR1 LGHNA, CDR2 YSLEER.

Many counts were recorded for this clonotype. This rearrangement joins TRBV20-1 to TRBJ1-2, with D perhaps matching TRBD1 (5 bases). The V end lost 1 base, the J end lost 6 bases, and 9 bases lay between the germline ends. Looked up from germline, CDR1 is DFQATT and CDR2 is SNEGSKA (reference sequence). This CDR3 has 12 amino acids. The CDR3 is CSARAEGHGYTF. In DNA, the CDR3 is TGCAGTGCTAGAGCGGAGGGGCATGGCTACACCTTC.

A word on this clonotype: One end of the junction does not line up with germline, which may come from a read error. V gene TRBV28 combines with J gene TRBJ2-2; TRBD1 aligns across 7 bases. The CDR3 has 15 residues. The germline V gene encodes CDR1 MDHEN and CDR2 SYDVKM. This CDR3 is CASSFYGVITGEPFF. The CDR3 DNA sequence: TGTGCCAGCAGTTTTTACGGGGTGATCACAGGGGAGCCGTTTTTT.

The V call is TRBV28, the J call TRBJ2-7, with 7 bases lining up with TRBD2. V lost 6 bases to trimming and J lost 2 bases; unmatched junction nucleotides: 13. From germline, CDR1 is MDHEN and CDR2 SYDVKM. The CDR3 is 16 residues long. The CDR3 protein is CASRKTGLDTTYEQYF. The CDR3 DNA sequence: TGTGCCAGCAGAAAAACCGGACTAGACACGACCTACGAGCAGTACTTC.

This clonotype was seen once. A much larger clone lies one base from this, so it may be a read error. Here the CDR3 omits its conserved ending phenylalanine or tryptophan, so a read error is the likely source. J is TRBJ1-1 and V is TRBV7-2; TRBD1 is a possible D gene (5 bases). CDR1 is SGHTA, CDR2 FQGNSA, per germline. This CDR3 is 12 amino acids long. The germline V and J ends were trimmed by 4 bases and 3 bases, with 6 bases remaining between them. The CDR3 reads CASSWGDTEAFL. The DNA of the CDR3 is TGTGCCAGCAGCTGGGGGGACACTGAAGCTTTCTTA.

This clonotype was counted a single time. A much larger clone differs from this one at a single base, so this may be a read error. The chain links TRBV24-1 to TRBJ2-1; D gene unclear. Germline-derived CDR1 and CDR2 are KGHDR and SFDVKD. The CDR3 covers 12 residues. The chain's CDR3 is CATVGVNNEKFF. In nucleotides, the CDR3 is TGTGCCACCGTTGGAGTTAACAATGAGAAGTTCTTC.

This clonotype was counted a single time. This likely comes from a read error, as the CDR3 has no conserved phenylalanine or tryptophan at its end. The limits of the CDR3 on the DNA are not certain, so only TCRdb's listed CDR3 is given. The gene calls are TRBV6-2 or TRBV6-3 and TRBJ2-7; the table calls TRBD1, which could not be checked here. The CDR3 length equals 13 residues, ends included. Germline lookup yields CDR1 MNHEY and CDR2 SVGEGT. CDR3 region: CASSTGQYYERYL.

This clonotype was recorded a few times. This likely comes from a read error, as the CDR3 has no conserved phenylalanine or tryptophan at its end. J is TRBJ2-1 and V is TRBV6-1; TRBD2 aligns across 11 bases. This CDR3 contains 18 residues. CDR1 MNHNS and CDR2 SASEGT come from the germline V gene. V shed 4 bases, J shed 4 bases, and the junction held 12 bases outside the gene matches. CDR3 DNA: TGTGCCAGCAGTGCTCAACAGGGGACTAGCGGTAGTTACAATGAGCAGTTCTTG. Its protein product is CASSAQQGTSGSYNEQFL.

This clonotype turned up a few times. The J gene is TRBJ2-1, the V gene TRBV6-6, with a tentative D call TRBD2 (5 bases). CDR3 size: 14 residues. Germline loops: CDR1 MNHNY, CDR2 SVGAGI (reference sequence). Trimming removed 6 bases at V and 4 bases at J, with 13 bases between. As DNA, the CDR3 is TGTGCCAGCAGGGAAGGCGGGTATTACAATGAGCAGTTCTTC. Translating it yields CASREGGYYNEQFF.

This clonotype was found once. A read error may explain this, as a much larger clone is one base away. As the CDR3 is not closed by the conserved phenylalanine or tryptophan, this likely results from a read error. The rearrangement links TRBV27 to TRBJ1-1, with no clear D. The CDR3 runs 13 residues. The germline V gene encodes CDR1 MNHEY and CDR2 SMNVEV (reference sequence). V was shortened by 5 bases and J by 3 bases, with 10 bases between the two germline ends. The CDR3 DNA follows: TGTGCCAGCAGTCACCCCCTTCACACTGAAGCTTTCTTG. This encodes CASSHPLHTEAFL.

This clonotype was seen ten or more times. The V call is TRBV4-3, the J call TRBJ2-7, with 9 positions matching TRBD2. With 0 bases clipped from V and 4 bases from J, the junction kept 7 bases outside the gene matches. CDR1 and CDR2 (germline): LGHNA, YSLEER. The CDR3 runs to 16 residues. The CDR3 DNA follows: TGCGCCAGCAGCCAAGAAGTGTCTAGCGGGACGTACGAGCAGTACTTC. Encoded protein: CASSQEVSSGTYEQYF.

This clonotype has a handful of counts. With a much larger clone just one base away, this may be a read error. V is TRBV13 and J is TRBJ2-1; 10 bases line up with TRBD2. The CDR3 covers 16 residues. Per germline, CDR1 PRHDT and CDR2 FYEKMQ (reference sequence). CDR3 region: CASSLTPAGGENEQSF. The CDR3 coding sequence is TGTGCCAGCAGCTTAACCCCAGCGGGAGGGGAAAATGAGCAGTCCTTC.

This clonotype has a count of ten or more. The rearrangement links TRBV30 to TRBJ2-2; tentative D call: TRBD2 (5 bases). Germline loops: CDR1 GTSNPN, CDR2 SVGIG (reference sequence). The germline V and J ends were trimmed by 5 bases and 5 bases, with 27 bases remaining between them. This CDR3 spans 18 amino acids. The CDR3 nucleotides read TGTGCCTGGGGTCGTGGGAGAGACGACGTAGTCGGAACCGGGGAGCTGTTTTTT. Translated, it gives CAWGRGRDDVVGTGELFF.

This clonotype has ten or more counts. The V and J genes are TRBV5-4 and TRBJ2-7, with 9 bases that match TRBD2. The V gene end was trimmed by 3 bases and the J gene end by 2 bases; junction bases not matched to a gene: 3. Germline-derived CDR1 and CDR2 are SGHNT and YYREEE (reference sequence). This CDR3 comprises 14 residues. DNA for the CDR3: TGTGCCAGCAGCTCGACTAGCGGAACCTACGAGCAGTACTTC. Protein: CASSSTSGTYEQYF. Based on the CDR3 plus reference TRBV5-4 and TRBJ2-7, the full variable domain is ETGVTQSPTHLIKTRGQQVTLRCSSQSGHNTVSWYQQALGQGPQFIFQYYREEENGRGNFPPRFSGLQFPNYSSELNVNALELDDSALYLCASSSTSGTYEQYFGPGTRLTVT.